This entry is about one T cell receptor (beta chain). Here the CDR3 omits its conserved ending phenylalanine or tryptophan, so a read error is the likely source. These data belong to a study of T cells in Graves' hyperthyroidism and ophthalmopathy. Study-wide context: Peripheral blood sampling occurred at initial diagnosis, before any treatment.

Diagnostic decisions used clinical symptoms, serum thyroxine and TRAb, thyroid ultrasound and orbital computed tomography. Preceding any ophthalmopathy symptoms, the blood sample dates from first hyperthyroidism diagnosis. Researchers amplified the TCR beta CDR3 regions from RNA transcripts. The primer set for the first-round RT-PCR of the TCR CDR3 was HTBI. TCRdb redid the calling of the multiplex PCR reads with MiXCR, one entry per CDR3 protein. The profile shows about 720,000 distinct CDR3 sequences, about 19% of them singletons. The CDR3 extends over 14 amino acids. J gave up 8 bases and V 7 bases, and 8 bases lay outside the gene matches. Germline CDR1 is SGHAT and CDR2 is FQNNGV.

V is TRBV11-2 and J is TRBJ1-6; 7 nucleotides agree with TRBD1. This TCR derives from a woman in her fifties or sixties with Graves' hyperthyroidism that later progressed to Graves' ophthalmopathy. Sequenced sample: blood. The CDR3 DNA follows: TGTGCCAGCATCCTAGGGGGCCGAGATTCACCCCTCCACCTT. Translation: CASILGGRDSPLHL.